This T cell receptor beta chain was documented in a study of CD8+ T cells in alopecia areata. Overall study findings and caveats: Relative to normal scalp, lesional scalp, especially alopecia totalis/universalis, showed higher clonality. Normal skin's resident alphabeta T cells are sequenced alongside lesional scalp T cells.

This CDR3 is built from 11 residues. V lost 1 base to trimming and J lost 8 bases, with 8 bases between them. Germline V CDR1 and CDR2: DFQATT, SNEGSKA (reference sequence). Punch biopsies of lesional scalp, plus peripheral blood, were taken from alopecia areata patients. The researchers isolated CD4+ and CD8+ T cells from PBMCs by sorting. Once RNA had been extracted, it was reverse transcribed into cDNA to act as the sequencing template. Profiling relied on immunoSEQ multiplex PCR, and the TCRdb table lists in-frame clones only, not all of them. The repertoire holds 60,000 to 65,000 clones, with around 40% as singletons. The sample holds a few counts of this clone. Antigen: not known.

Material for sequencing was NKG2D-low CD8+ T cells sorted from blood. The sequence came from a human donor with alopecia areata. The V and J genes are TRBV20-1 and TRBJ1-2; no reliable D call. CDR3 DNA sequence: TGCAGTGCTAGAGGGTTGGTAGGCTACACCTTC. Protein: CSARGLVGYTF.